This T cell receptor (beta chain) was sequenced for a study of CD8+ T cells in alopecia areata. Study-wide context: Those treated were given oral tofacitinib at 5 to 10 mg twice daily.

Treatment indicated: oral pan-JAK inhibitor, 5-10 mg twice daily. It was from alopecia areata patients that lesional scalp punch biopsies and peripheral blood were collected. PBMCs, the starting material, were the source of sorted CD4+ and CD8+ T cells. Following RNA extraction, reverse transcription yielded cDNA that acted as the sequencing template. Clones were sequenced by immunoSEQ multiplex PCR, and TCRdb holds only the in-frame ones, with some missing. This sample carries under 350,000 clones, 58% of them seen once, and the ten largest clones take approximately 1.8%. Study results and limitations: The treated group had a single nonresponder, limiting CD8+ expansion-response conclusions.

Regarding this clone: Antigen: not known.

V shed 1 base and J 2 bases; nucleotides not matched to a gene: 3. Germline V gene sequence: CDR1 LGHNA, CDR2 YNFKEQ. There are 17 residues in the CDR3. Sequenced here: CD4+ T cells sorted from blood, sampled at week 24, from a patient treated with tofacitinib. J is TRBJ1-6 and V is TRBV4-2; 9 bases match TRBD1. The receptor was derived from a human donor with alopecia areata. The CDR3 nucleotides are TGTGCCAGCAGCCAAGTACAGGGGGCGGCCTATAATTCACCCCTCCACTTT. It yields the protein CASSQVQGAAYNSPLHF.